The 20 T cell receptor beta chains given below trace back to one sample, sequenced in a study of shared clonotypes between healthy human individuals. The table came from immunoSEQ multiplex PCR; TCRdb's copy has only in-frame clones and leaves some out. The table includes millions of clones, about 95% detected once. The naive CD8 subset, CD45RO-negative cells positively selected for CCR7, excluded terminally differentiated effector memory CD45RA+ cells. The specimen sequenced was naive CD8+ T cells sorted from blood. These receptors all stem from a man aged 18 to 30 in good health.

The chain joins TRBV5-5 to TRBJ1-2; weak D call: TRBD1 (5 bases). Trimming took off 8 bases at V and 2 bases at J, with 22 bases between the two ends. CDR1 and CDR2 (germline): SGHKS, YYEKEE (reference sequence). This CDR3 is built from 16 residues. CDR3 in amino acids: CASLLSPGTPNYGYTF. CDR3 DNA sequence: TGTGCCAGTCTTTTGAGTCCCGGGACGCCCAACTATGGCTACACCTTC.

The rearrangement uses TRBV2 and TRBJ2-5, with 10 nucleotides matching TRBD2. CDR3 length equals 15 residues. Per germline, CDR1 SNHLY and CDR2 FYNNEI. V lost 6 bases, J lost 2 bases, and 6 bases stayed unmatched. The CDR3 nucleotides read TGTGCCAGCAGGTGGATAGCGGGGGGTCAAGAGACCCAGTACTTC. Residues: CASRWIAGGQETQYF.

The chain joins TRBV6-1 to TRBJ1-1; 8 nucleotides match TRBD1. The CDR3 is 15 amino acids. Per the germline V gene, CDR1 is MNHNS and CDR2 is SASEGT. V lost 1 base, J lost 6 bases, and 7 bases stayed unmatched. CDR3: CASSEVGDRGPEAFF. The CDR3 DNA reads TGTGCCAGCAGTGAAGTGGGAGACAGGGGCCCTGAAGCTTTCTTT.

The chain uses TRBV7-9 and TRBJ2-5; TRBD1 aligns across 10 bases. This CDR3 spans 17 amino acids. Unmatched junction bases numbered 10, after V lost 3 bases and J lost 3 bases. CDR1 is SEHNR and CDR2 is FQNEAQ in the germline V gene (reference sequence). The CDR3 region has the DNA TGTGCCAGCAGCTTCTCGGCCGGGACAGGGGATAAAGAGACCCAGTACTTC. Protein sequence: CASSFSAGTGDKETQYF. Complete variable domain (other parts from reference TRBV7-9 and TRBJ2-5): DTGVSQNPRHKITKRGQNVTFRCDPISEHNRLYWYRQTLGQGPEFLTYFQNEAQLEKSRLLSDRFSAERPKGSFSTLEIQRTEQGDSAMYLCASSFSAGTGDKETQYFGPGTRLLVL.

The chain employs TRBV19 and TRBJ2-7; 8 bases are shared with TRBD1. The V and J ends lost 6 bases and 6 bases, in that order; junction bases with no gene match: 13. CDR3 length equals 15 residues. Germline-derived CDR1 and CDR2 are LNHDA and SQIVND (reference sequence). The CDR3 here is CASSHGGTGVTEQYF. The CDR3 DNA reads TGTGCCAGTAGCCATGGGGGGACAGGCGTTACCGAGCAGTACTTC.

This chain connects TRBV15 to TRBJ2-2, with D tentatively TRBD1 (5 bases). The CDR3 runs to 14 residues. Trimming cost V 1 base and J 4 bases, with 7 bases left between them. Germline CDR1 is LNHNV and CDR2 is YYDKDF (reference sequence). The CDR3 region has the DNA TGTGCCACCAGCAGAGCAGGGTTCACCGGGGAGCTGTTTTTT. Its translation is CATSRAGFTGELFF.

The chain carries TRBV4-3 and TRBJ1-2; 9 nucleotides align to TRBD1. The CDR3 has 15 amino acids. Germline CDR1 LGHNA, CDR2 YSLEER. V was clipped by 0 bases and J by 7 bases; unmatched bases: 6. CDR3 region: CASSQDTGGFGGYTF. CDR3 nucleotides: TGCGCCAGCAGCCAAGATACAGGGGGCTTTGGTGGCTACACCTTC.

This clone was detected only a few times. The gene calls are TRBV14 and TRBJ1-2; possibly TRBD1 for D (5 bases). The CDR3 sequence is 12 residues long. V was pared by 3 bases and J by 7 bases, with 9 bases between. CDR1 is SGHDN and CDR2 is FVKESK in the germline V gene. As DNA, the CDR3 is TGTGCCAGCAGCCAGGGGGGAAGTGGCTACACCTTC. As protein: CASSQGGSGYTF.

The chain combines TRBV28 with TRBJ2-7; TRBD1 or TRBD2 may be the D gene (6 bases each). CDR1 and CDR2 (germline): MDHEN, SYDVKM. V dropped 2 bases and J dropped 6 bases, with 11 bases sitting between them. The CDR3 totals 13 residues. The CDR3 spells CASSLVGGFEQYF. DNA of the CDR3: TGTGCCAGCAGTTTAGTAGGGGGGTTCGAGCAGTACTTC.

The rearrangement uses TRBV30 and TRBJ2-1; either TRBD1 or TRBD2 may fit D (5 bases each). The CDR3 runs to 15 residues. Germline-derived CDR1 and CDR2 are GTSNPN and SVGIG (reference sequence). V shed 4 bases and J shed 8 bases, with 21 bases lying between them. CDR3 DNA sequence: TGTGCCTGGATCCCCGGGGCCGCCGATGGCCATGAGCAGTTCTTC. Its translation is CAWIPGAADGHEQFF.

The chain couples TRBV6-6 to TRBJ1-5; possible D gene TRBD1, 5 bases. Germline CDR1 is MNHNY and CDR2 is SVGAGI (reference sequence). Trimming removed 6 bases from V and 3 bases from J, with 12 bases in between. The CDR3 loop spans 14 amino acids. The CDR3 reads CASSTTGINQPQHF. The DNA for the CDR3 is TGTGCCAGCAGCACCACAGGAATCAATCAGCCCCAGCATTTT.

The chain employs TRBV4-1 and TRBJ2-5; the D call may be TRBD1 or TRBD2 (5 bases each). V was clipped by 4 bases and J by 5 bases, with 14 bases between them. CDR3 length: 14 amino acids. Germline CDR1 reads MGHRA; CDR2 reads YSYEKL. In DNA, the CDR3 is TGCGCCAGCAGCCCCCGGGACGGACACGAGACCCAGTACTTC. It translates to CASSPRDGHETQYF.

As concerns this clone: One end of the junction does not line up with germline, which may come from a read error. The same CDR3 can be traced to other DNA sequences in this sample. The rearrangement links TRBV30 to TRBJ1-1, with D unclear. The CDR3 has 13 amino acids. Looked up from germline, CDR1 is GTSNPN and CDR2 is SVGIG (reference sequence). In DNA, the CDR3 is TGTGCCTGGAGTGTACGTGGGAACACTGAAGCCTTCTTT. It codes for CAWSVRGNTEAFF.

V usage is TRBV10-1 and J usage is TRBJ1-2, with 10 bases matching TRBD1. Trimming cost V 7 bases and J 8 bases; bases outside gene matches: 7. CDR3 length: 13 residues. Germline values: CDR1 WNHNN, CDR2 SYGVQD (reference sequence). CDR3 protein: CASKDGTGEGYTF. Written as DNA, the CDR3 is TGCGCCAGCAAAGACGGGACAGGGGAAGGCTACACCTTC.

The CDR3 here is CASSIAGGTYNEQFF. The CDR3 DNA reads as TGTGCCAGTAGTATTGCGGGAGGTACCTACAATGAGCAGTTCTTC. The V and J genes are TRBV19 and TRBJ2-1, with 8 bases aligning to TRBD2. The CDR3 length is 15 residues. J was trimmed by 2 bases and V by 3 bases; bases with no gene match: 3. CDR1 and CDR2 (germline): LNHDA, SQIVND (reference sequence).

CDR3 sequence (DNA): TGTGCCACCCATCCAACAGGGGTTGGCACAGATACGCAGTATTTT. Translating gives CATHPTGVGTDTQYF. J is TRBJ2-3 and V is TRBV10-3; 7 bases map to TRBD1. CDR3 length equals 15 residues. Trimming cost V 10 bases and J 1 base; bases outside gene matches: 11. CDR1 is ENHRY, CDR2 SYGVKD, per germline.

The chain links TRBV21-1 to TRBJ1-6; TRBD1 is taken as the D call from the table, unchecked against the DNA. TRBV21-1 counts as a pseudogene. The CDR3 extends over 16 amino acids. The CDR3 is CASSPRQDSYNSPLHF. The CDR3 DNA reads TGTGCCAGCAGCCCTCGCCAGGACTCCTATAATTCACCCCTCCACTTT.

J is TRBJ2-1 and V is TRBV7-9, with 8 bases fitting TRBD1. V dropped 4 bases and J dropped 1; count of bases not matched to a gene: 3. Germline lookup yields CDR1 SEHNR and CDR2 FQNEAQ (reference sequence). This CDR3 spans 15 amino acids. CDR3 DNA sequence: TGTGCCAGCAGCTCGGACAGGGATTCCTACAATGAGCAGTTCTTC. It yields the protein CASSSDRDSYNEQFF.

The genes are TRBV4-1 and TRBJ2-1; D ambiguous. This CDR3 region has 15 residues. Between the trimmed V and J ends, which lost 4 bases and 5 bases, there was a span of 15 bases. Germline V gives CDR1 MGHRA, CDR2 YSYEKL. The CDR3 sequence: CASSPSGVSNNEQFF. CDR3 nucleotides: TGCGCCAGCAGCCCAAGTGGGGTCAGCAACAATGAGCAGTTCTTC.

V is TRBV9 and J is TRBJ1-2; D uncertain. Germline V CDR1 and CDR2: SGDLS, YYNGEE. Trimming removed 3 bases from V and 4 bases from J, with 10 bases in between. CDR3 length: 13 amino acids. CDR3 in amino acids: CASSEDGTYGYTF. In DNA, the CDR3 is TGTGCCAGCAGCGAGGACGGAACCTATGGCTACACCTTC.